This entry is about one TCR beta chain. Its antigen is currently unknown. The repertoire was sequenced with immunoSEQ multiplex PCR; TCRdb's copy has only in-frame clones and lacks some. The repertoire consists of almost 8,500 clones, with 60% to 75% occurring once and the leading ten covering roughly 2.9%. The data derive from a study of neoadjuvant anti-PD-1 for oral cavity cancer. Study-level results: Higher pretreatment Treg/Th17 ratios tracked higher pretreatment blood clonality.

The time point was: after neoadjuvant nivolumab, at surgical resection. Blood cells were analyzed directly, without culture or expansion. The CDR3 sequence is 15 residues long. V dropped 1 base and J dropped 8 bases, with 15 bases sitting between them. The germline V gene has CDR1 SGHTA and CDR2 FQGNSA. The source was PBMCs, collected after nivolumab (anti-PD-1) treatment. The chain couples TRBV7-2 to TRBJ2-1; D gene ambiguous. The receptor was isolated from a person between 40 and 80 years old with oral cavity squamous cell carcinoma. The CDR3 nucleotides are TGTGCCAGCAGCTTAGTGGGATTTGACATCGATGAGCAGTTCTTC. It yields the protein CASSLVGFDIDEQFF.